The 26 T cell receptor beta chains below were found in one sample sequenced in a study of Ad26.COV2.S vaccination and SARS-CoV-2 variants. Regarding treatment: around 19 received Ad26.COV2.S at low or high dose, single or two shots; 5 received placebo; per-sample allocation not given. After the first vaccine or placebo injection, samples were drawn on day 63. Generated by immunoSEQ multiplex PCR, the TCRdb table keeps only in-frame clones and is missing some. The data contain under 550,000 clones, approximately 92% of them seen just once; the ten biggest clones take up more than 10%. This specimen was peripheral blood, taken in a trial of Ad26.COV2.S vaccine versus placebo. The receptors were gathered from a person between 18 and 65 years old who received the Ad26.COV2.S COVID-19 vaccine or a placebo.

V is TRBV5-1 and J is TRBJ2-3; D possibly corresponds to TRBD2 (5 bases). Germline CDR1 reads SGHRS; CDR2 reads YFSETQ. V was shortened by 0 bases and J by 2 bases, with 7 bases between the two germline ends. The CDR3 extends over 14 amino acids. This CDR3 reads CASSLGTLTDTQYF. CDR3 bases: TGCGCCAGCAGCTTGGGGACTCTCACAGATACGCAGTATTTT.

The rearrangement uses TRBV7-2 and TRBJ2-1, with D perhaps matching TRBD2 (6 bases). Deletions cut 3 bases from V and 0 bases from J, with 18 bases between. Germline CDR1 and CDR2: SGHTA and FQGNSA. The CDR3 totals 18 residues. In DNA, the CDR3 is TGTGCCAGCAGCTTCACCGTTGGGGACTCGAGCTCCTACAATGAGCAGTTCTTC. Its protein is CASSFTVGDSSSYNEQFF.

The chain couples TRBV5-1 to TRBJ2-7; 9 positions match TRBD1. The V and J ends lost 0 bases and 7 bases, in that order; junction bases with no gene match: 5. CDR3 size: 14 residues. The germline gives CDR1 SGHRS, CDR2 YFSETQ. CDR3 sequence (DNA): TGCGCCAGCAGCTTGGAACAGGGGGCGCGTGAGCAGTACTTC. It codes for CASSLEQGAREQYF.

V is TRBV9 and J is TRBJ2-1; D not resolved. Per germline, CDR1 SGDLS and CDR2 YYNGEE. The CDR3 loop spans 18 amino acids. Trimming took 4 bases from V and 0 from J, leaving 20 bases between them. CDR3 in amino acids: CASSSSRDHRSSYNEQFF. The CDR3 DNA follows: TGTGCCAGCAGCTCAAGTCGAGACCACCGAAGCTCCTACAATGAGCAGTTCTTC.

The chain couples TRBV3-1 (or the pseudogene TRBV3-2) to TRBJ2-3; TRBD2 aligns across 9 bases. CDR1 is LGHDT and CDR2 is YNNKEL in the germline V gene (reference sequence). CDR3 length: 16 residues. V lost 2 bases and J lost 3; bases outside the gene matches: 6. CDR3 region: CASSQPSGRTTDTQYF. CDR3 sequence (DNA): TGTGCCAGCAGCCAACCGAGCGGGAGGACTACAGATACGCAGTATTTT.

This clone was observed a few times. The V call is TRBV7-2, the J call TRBJ2-1, with D possibly TRBD2 on 5 matching bases. CDR3 length: 13 residues. V lost 4 bases and J lost 9, with 13 bases in between. Germline assignment: CDR1 SGHTA and CDR2 FQGNSA. The CDR3 region is CASSSGRLAEQFF. The CDR3 DNA follows: TGTGCCAGCAGCTCAGGTCGGCTAGCTGAGCAGTTCTTC.

In this sample, this clone turned up a few times. The genes are TRBV7-2 and TRBJ1-5; no clear D gene. This CDR3 spans 14 amino acids. Germline V gene sequence: CDR1 SGHTA, CDR2 FQGNSA. The ends were cut back, 1 base at V and 4 bases at J, with 8 bases in the middle. This chain's CDR3 is CASSLVVQNQPQHF. The CDR3 DNA follows: TGTGCCAGCAGCTTAGTTGTGCAGAATCAGCCCCAGCATTTT.

The chain is built from TRBV19 and TRBJ2-1; possibly TRBD2 for D (6 bases). Germline lookup yields CDR1 LNHDA and CDR2 SQIVND (reference sequence). With 4 bases removed from V and 8 bases from J, the gap between germline ends came to 33 bases. The length of the CDR3 is 20 residues. The CDR3 reads CASSNNSLRLRESPGDEQFF. Written as DNA, the CDR3 is TGTGCCAGTAGTAATAATTCCCTCAGATTAAGGGAGTCGCCGGGAGATGAGCAGTTCTTC. The full variable domain, with the rest looked up from reference TRBV19 and TRBJ2-1, is DGGITQSPKYLFRKEGQNVTLSCEQNLNHDAMYWYRQDPGQGLRLIYYSQIVNDFQKGDIAEGYSVSREKKESFPLTVTSAQKNPTAFYLCASSNNSLRLRESPGDEQFFGPGTRLTVL.

The chain links TRBV9 to TRBJ2-3; possible D gene TRBD2, 6 bases. V was cut by 0 bases and J by 1 base, with 15 bases left in between. CDR1 is SGDLS, CDR2 YYNGEE, per germline. The CDR3 is made up of 17 amino acids. The CDR3 sequence is CASSVEEEAGRTDTQYF. The CDR3 bases are TGTGCCAGCAGCGTAGAAGAAGAAGCGGGCCGCACAGATACGCAGTATTTT. Looking up the rest from reference TRBV9 and TRBJ2-3 gives the full variable domain: DSGVTQTPKHLITATGQRVTLRCSPRSGDLSVYWYQQSLDQGLQFLIQYYNGEERAKGNILERFSAQQFPDLHSELNLSSLELGDSALYFCASSVEEEAGRTDTQYFGPGTRLTVL.

V is TRBV6-5 and J is TRBJ2-7, with 8 bases identical to TRBD2. Germline CDR1 reads MNHEY; CDR2 reads SVGAGI. After removal of 3 bases from V and 2 bases from J, the junction contained 0 bases not matched to a gene. The CDR3 loop spans 13 amino acids. The CDR3 DNA reads TGTGCCAGCAGTTATAGCGGGGCCTACGAGCAGTACTTC. It encodes CASSYSGAYEQYF.

The CDR3 DNA sequence: TGTGCCACCAGCCAAACACCGAACACTGAAGCTTTCTTT. It is translated as CATSQTPNTEAFF. The chain carries TRBV24-1 and TRBJ1-1; D not resolved. Germline CDR1 KGHDR, CDR2 SFDVKD. V lost 7 bases and J lost 1, with 9 bases in between. The CDR3 has 13 residues.

This chain connects TRBV27 to TRBJ1-2; 10 bases match TRBD1. Germline V lookup: CDR1 MNHEY, CDR2 SMNVEV (reference sequence). V lost 6 bases to trimming and J lost 5 bases; unmatched junction nucleotides: 6. This CDR3 is built from 14 residues. Here the CDR3 DNA reads TGTGCCAGCAGCTACCGGGACAGGGGTTATGGCTACACCTTC. Translating gives CASSYRDRGYGYTF.

The chain recombines TRBV4-3 with TRBJ2-7, with D hard to call. Trimming shortened V by 2 bases and J by 1 base, and 6 bases separated the two germline ends. CDR1 LGHNA and CDR2 YSLEER come from the germline V gene. CDR3 length: 13 residues. CDR3: CASSQYRSYEQYF. The CDR3 DNA reads TGCGCCAGCAGCCAATACAGATCCTACGAGCAGTACTTC.

The V call is TRBV14, the J call TRBJ2-2; 7 nucleotides agree with TRBD1. Germline loops: CDR1 SGHDN, CDR2 FVKESK. Losses at the gene ends were 6 bases for V and 0 bases for J; bases not matched to a gene: 7. The CDR3 consists of 16 residues. CDR3 region: CASSYYRGSNTGELFF. CDR3 sequence (DNA): TGTGCCAGCAGTTATTACAGGGGATCGAACACCGGGGAGCTGTTTTTT.

The chain joins TRBV28 to TRBJ1-1; D remains ambiguous. Per germline, CDR1 MDHEN and CDR2 SYDVKM. Trimming left V 0 bases short and J 3 bases short, with 8 bases between. The CDR3 length is 14 residues. In DNA form, the CDR3 reads TGTGCCAGCAGTTTATGGGTGGCGGACACTGAAGCTTTCTTT. This codes for CASSLWVADTEAFF.

CDR3 sequence: CASNWGNQPQHF. The CDR3, as DNA: TGTGCCAGCAACTGGGGCAATCAGCCCCAGCATTTT. This sequence joins TRBV5-8 and TRBJ1-5; no firm D call. This CDR3 comprises 12 residues. V lost 6 bases and J lost 2, with 6 bases in between. Germline CDR1 SGHTS, CDR2 YDEGEE.

This clone showed up just a few times. The CDR3 nucleotides read TGCGCCAGCAGCCCGGGGTGGACTAGCGGTAAGGCGTTCTTC. Translating it yields CASSPGWTSGKAFF. The chain is built from TRBV5-1 and TRBJ2-1, with 10 bases that match TRBD2. In germline, CDR1 is SGHRS, CDR2 YFSETQ. Trimming cost V 4 bases and J 15 bases; bases outside gene matches: 13. The CDR3 runs to 14 residues.

The chain links TRBV5-6 to TRBJ2-7, with 14 bases lining up with TRBD2. Per germline, CDR1 SGHDT and CDR2 YYEEEE. The trim removed 4 bases at V and 6 bases at J, leaving 6 bases unmatched. The CDR3 is 15 residues long. In DNA, the CDR3 is TGTGCCAGCAGCGTGCGACTAGCGGGAGGGGGCGAGCAGTACTTC. Protein: CASSVRLAGGGEQYF. Filled out from reference TRBV5-6 and TRBJ2-7, the complete variable domain reads DAGVTQSPTHLIKTRGQQVTLRCSPKSGHDTVSWYQQALGQGPQFIFQYYEEEERQRGNFPDRFSGHQFPNYSSELNVNALLLGDSALYLCASSVRLAGGGEQYFGPGTRLTVT.

This chain connects TRBV9 to TRBJ2-2; 7 nucleotides agree with TRBD2. Germline V gene data show CDR1 as SGDLS and CDR2 as YYNGEE. The length of the CDR3 is 15 residues. Trimming removed 3 bases from V and 5 bases from J; junction bases left unmatched: 7. DNA for the CDR3: TGTGCCAGCAGCGGCCTGGGCGGGAGAACCGGGGAGCTGTTTTTT. Its protein is CASSGLGGRTGELFF. Combining the CDR3 with reference TRBV9 and TRBJ2-2 gives the whole variable domain DSGVTQTPKHLITATGQRVTLRCSPRSGDLSVYWYQQSLDQGLQFLIQYYNGEERAKGNILERFSAQQFPDLHSELNLSSLELGDSALYFCASSGLGGRTGELFFGEGSRLTVL.

This chain links TRBV6-5 with TRBJ2-3; D might be TRBD1 (6 bases). The CDR3 is made up of 14 amino acids. Germline CDR1 MNHEY, CDR2 SVGAGI. V was pared by 5 bases and J by 2 bases, with 11 bases between. CDR3 loop: CASSQYRDTDTQYF. The DNA for the CDR3 is TGTGCCAGCAGTCAATACAGGGACACAGATACGCAGTATTTT.

The chain has TRBV6-5 and TRBJ1-1, with D maybe TRBD1 (5 bases). Trimming removed 7 bases at V and 1 base at J, with 13 bases between. CDR1 MNHEY and CDR2 SVGAGI come from the germline V gene. This CDR3 spans 14 amino acids. CDR3 coding DNA: TGTGCCAGCATCCCTGAGGGGCGGAACACTGAAGCTTTCTTT. It codes for CASIPEGRNTEAFF.

The gene calls are TRBV19 and TRBJ2-1, with 7 bases aligning to TRBD2. V lost 5 bases and J lost 5; bases outside the gene matches: 6. CDR1 LNHDA and CDR2 SQIVND come from the germline V gene (reference sequence). The CDR3 sequence is 14 residues long. In DNA form, the CDR3 reads TGTGCCAGTAGTCCCGGGCTAGCGGACAATGAGCAGTTCTTC. Encoded protein: CASSPGLADNEQFF.

The chain employs TRBV5-1 and TRBJ2-3; no clear D. CDR1 and CDR2 (germline): SGHRS, YFSETQ. V lost 0 bases to trimming and J lost 2 bases, with 7 bases between them. The CDR3 covers 14 residues. CDR3 sequence: CASSLEQDTDTQYF. CDR3 coding DNA: TGCGCCAGCAGCTTGGAACAAGACACAGATACGCAGTATTTT.

V gene TRBV7-2 combines with J gene TRBJ1-1; a weak D match, TRBD1 (6 bases). Germline CDR1 reads SGHTA; CDR2 reads FQGNSA. V was trimmed by 0 bases and J by 5 bases, leaving 13 bases between them. This CDR3 has 15 amino acids. The CDR3 bases are TGTGCCAGCAGCTTAGCCGAACAGGGTTGGACTGAAGCTTTCTTT. It translates to CASSLAEQGWTEAFF.

The rearrangement links TRBV15 to TRBJ2-7; D is tentatively TRBD1 or TRBD2 (5 bases each). The CDR3 is 14 residues long. Trimming left V 3 bases short and J 13 bases short, with 22 bases between. Germline lookup yields CDR1 LNHNV and CDR2 YYDKDF (reference sequence). CDR3 nucleotides: TGTGCCACCAGCAGTATGGGGAAAGGGGACCCCACTTACTTC. This encodes CATSSMGKGDPTYF.

The chain employs TRBV7-2 and TRBJ1-5, with TRBD1 matching over 7 bases. With V trimmed by 0 bases and J by 6 bases, 2 bases remained unmatched. Looked up from germline, CDR1 is SGHTA and CDR2 is FQGNSA. This CDR3 is built from 14 residues. Written as DNA, the CDR3 is TGTGCCAGCAGCTTAGCCAGGGGGACTCAGCCCCAGCATTTT. Its protein is CASSLARGTQPQHF. Supplemented by reference TRBV7-2 and TRBJ1-5, the full variable domain reads GAGVSQSPSNKVTEKGKDVELRCDPISGHTALYWYRQSLGQGLEFLIYFQGNSAPDKSGLPSDRFSAERTGGSVSTLTIQRTQQEDSAVYLCASSLARGTQPQHFGDGTRLSIL.